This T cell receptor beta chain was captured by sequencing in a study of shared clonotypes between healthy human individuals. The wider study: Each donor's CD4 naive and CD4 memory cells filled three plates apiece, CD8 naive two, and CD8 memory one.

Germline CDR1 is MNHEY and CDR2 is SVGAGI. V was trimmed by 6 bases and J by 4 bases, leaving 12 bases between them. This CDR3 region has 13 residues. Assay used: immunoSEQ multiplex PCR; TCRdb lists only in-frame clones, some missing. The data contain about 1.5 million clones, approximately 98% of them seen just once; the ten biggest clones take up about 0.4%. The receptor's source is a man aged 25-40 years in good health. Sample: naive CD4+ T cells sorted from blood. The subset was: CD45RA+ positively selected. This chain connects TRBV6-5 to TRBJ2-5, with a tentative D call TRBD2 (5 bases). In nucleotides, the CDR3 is TGTGCCAGCAGACCTAGCCGCTCAGAGACCCAGTACTTC. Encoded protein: CASRPSRSETQYF.